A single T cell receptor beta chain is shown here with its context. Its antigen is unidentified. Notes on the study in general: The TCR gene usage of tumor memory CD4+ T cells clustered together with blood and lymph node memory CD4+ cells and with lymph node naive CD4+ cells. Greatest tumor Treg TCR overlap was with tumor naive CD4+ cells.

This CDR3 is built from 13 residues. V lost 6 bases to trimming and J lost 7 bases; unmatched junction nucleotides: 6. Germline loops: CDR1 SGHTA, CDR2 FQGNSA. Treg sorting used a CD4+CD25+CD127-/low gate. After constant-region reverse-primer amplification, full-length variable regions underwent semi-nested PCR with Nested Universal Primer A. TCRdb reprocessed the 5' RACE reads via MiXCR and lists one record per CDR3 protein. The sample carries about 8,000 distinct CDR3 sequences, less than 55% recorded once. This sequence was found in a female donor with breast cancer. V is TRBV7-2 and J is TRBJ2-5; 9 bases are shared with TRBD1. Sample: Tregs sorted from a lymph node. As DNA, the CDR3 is TGTGCCAGCAGAAGGACAGGGGAGGGGACCCAGTACTTC. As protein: CASRRTGEGTQYF.